The sequence of this TCR beta chain was determined in a study of PD-L1 blockade in urothelial cancer. Whole-study context: Blood samples contained a median about 150,000 T cells.

Described time point: pretreatment peripheral blood. Each patient presented with locally advanced or metastatic urothelial carcinoma. Added to each PCR by spiking were synthetic TCR analog templates. The data were produced by immunoSEQ multiplex PCR, yet TCRdb's version contains in-frame clones alone and is incomplete. The sample lists about 74,000 clones, about nine tenths occurring once. The CDR3 sequence is 15 residues long. CDR1 MGHDK and CDR2 SYGVNS come from the germline V gene. Trimming took 3 bases from V and 4 from J; bases not matched to a gene: 5. The gene calls are TRBV25-1 and TRBJ1-1, with 10 nucleotides matching TRBD1. This TCR was recovered from a man in his 70s with urothelial cancer. Sequenced here: PBMCs, sampled around atezolizumab (anti-PD-L1) treatment. In DNA, the CDR3 is TGTGCCAGCAGTGAGGGGACAGGGGCGGCCACTGAAGCTTTCTTT. Translating it yields CASSEGTGAATEAFF.